The clone carrying this T cell receptor (beta chain) was counted a few times. The use of a sample-barcoded 5' primer and a J-beta primer mix characterized a second PCR of roughly 6 to 11 cycles. TCRdb re-called the 5' RACE reads through MiXCR, storing one row per CDR3 protein. The data show over 1,500,000 distinct CDR3 sequences, 35% to 50% seen once. CDR3 length equals 17 residues. V dropped 6 bases and J dropped 4 bases, with 24 bases sitting between them. Germline V gene data show CDR1 as SGHTA and CDR2 as FQGTGA. This entry is derived from a study of blood T cells in healthy people across ages. The gene calls are TRBV7-3 and TRBJ1-2, with D perhaps matching TRBD1 (6 bases). The source is a human donor in good health. The sequenced sample was blood. The CDR3 DNA reads as TGTGCCAGCAGTTATAAGACCAGGGGTCTACTGTCCTATGGCTACACCTTC. Translated: CASSYKTRGLLSYGYTF.